The T cell receptor beta chain described here comes from a study of Graves' ophthalmopathy and Graves' hyperthyroidism. About the study: Blood was drawn at initial diagnosis, before any treatment.

Serum thyroxine and TRAb, along with clinical symptoms, thyroid ultrasound and orbital computed tomography, were what diagnosis relied on. The ends were cut back, 2 bases at V and 1 base at J, with 14 bases in the middle. The germline gives CDR1 MNHEY, CDR2 SVGAGI. CDR3 length equals 16 residues. Researchers took RNA transcripts and amplified TCR beta CDR3 regions from them. An initial RT-PCR round employing HTBI primers preceded a second-round multiplex PCR. Each CDR3 protein is one row after TCRdb ran MiXCR on the multiplex PCR reads. The sample records about 380,000 distinct CDR3 sequences, just over 15% being singletons.

The chain joins TRBV6-5 to TRBJ1-1; a possible D gene is TRBD1 (6 bases). The source of this sequence is a woman under 30 with stable Graves' hyperthyroidism. Sequencing was done on a sample of peripheral blood. The CDR3: CASSYVTGTRNTEAFF. Here the CDR3 DNA reads TGTGCCAGCAGTTACGTGACCGGGACACGGAACACTGAAGCTTTCTTT.